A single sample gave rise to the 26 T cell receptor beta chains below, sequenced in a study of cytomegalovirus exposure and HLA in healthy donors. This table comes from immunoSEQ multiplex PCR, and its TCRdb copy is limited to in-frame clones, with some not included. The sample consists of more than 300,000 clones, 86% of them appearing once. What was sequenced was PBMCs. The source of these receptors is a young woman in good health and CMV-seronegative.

The CDR3 region is CASSPPFELANTGELFF. DNA for the CDR3: TGTGCCAGCAGCCCGCCCTTCGAACTCGCGAACACCGGGGAGCTGTTTTTT. V is TRBV28 and J is TRBJ2-2; D not resolved. This CDR3 comprises 17 residues. Trimming shortened V by 6 bases and J by 0 bases, and 17 bases separated the two germline ends. Germline CDR1 MDHEN, CDR2 SYDVKM.

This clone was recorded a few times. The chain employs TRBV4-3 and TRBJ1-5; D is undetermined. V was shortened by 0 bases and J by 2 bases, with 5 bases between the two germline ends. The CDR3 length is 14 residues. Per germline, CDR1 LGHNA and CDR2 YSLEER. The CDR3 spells CASSQDSGNQPQHF. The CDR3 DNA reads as TGCGCCAGCAGCCAAGATTCCGGCAATCAGCCCCAGCATTTT.

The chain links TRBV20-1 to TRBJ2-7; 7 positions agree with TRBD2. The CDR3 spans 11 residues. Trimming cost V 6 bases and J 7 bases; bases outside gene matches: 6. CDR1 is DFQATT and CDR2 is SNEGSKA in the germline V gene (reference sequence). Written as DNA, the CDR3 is TGCAGTGCCGGGACTACCCAAGAGCAGTACTTC. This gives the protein CSAGTTQEQYF.

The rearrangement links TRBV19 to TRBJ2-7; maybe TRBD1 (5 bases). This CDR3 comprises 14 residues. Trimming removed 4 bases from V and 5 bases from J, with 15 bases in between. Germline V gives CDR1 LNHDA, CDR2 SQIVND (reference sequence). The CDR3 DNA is TGTGCCAGTAGTAGGTCCTCTGGGGCGGACGAGCAGTACTTC. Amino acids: CASSRSSGADEQYF.

Written as DNA, the CDR3 is TGTGCCAGCAGCCGGGACAGGCACCTAGGGGAGCAGTACTTC. Its protein is CASSRDRHLGEQYF. V usage is TRBV27 and J usage is TRBJ2-7, with 8 bases that match TRBD1. The CDR3 sequence is 14 residues long. Trimming cost V 6 bases and J 7 bases; bases outside gene matches: 11. Germline lookup yields CDR1 MNHEY and CDR2 SMNVEV (reference sequence).

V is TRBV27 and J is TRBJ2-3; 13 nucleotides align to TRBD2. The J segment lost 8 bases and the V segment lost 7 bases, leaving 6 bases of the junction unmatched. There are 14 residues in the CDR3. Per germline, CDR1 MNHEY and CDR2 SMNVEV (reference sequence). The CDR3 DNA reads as TGTGCCAGCACGCGGACTAGCGGGAGTGGTACGCAGTATTTT. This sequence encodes CASTRTSGSGTQYF.

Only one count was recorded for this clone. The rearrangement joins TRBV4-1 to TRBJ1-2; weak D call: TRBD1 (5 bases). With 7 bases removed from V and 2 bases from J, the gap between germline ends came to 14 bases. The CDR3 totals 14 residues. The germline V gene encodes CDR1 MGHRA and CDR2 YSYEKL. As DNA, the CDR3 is TGCGCCAGCACAAGCTTGTGGGGCAACTATGGCTACACCTTC. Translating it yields CASTSLWGNYGYTF.

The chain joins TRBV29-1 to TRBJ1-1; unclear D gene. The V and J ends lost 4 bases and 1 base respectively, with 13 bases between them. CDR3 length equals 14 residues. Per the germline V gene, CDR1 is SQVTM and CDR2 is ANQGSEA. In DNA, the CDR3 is TGCAGCGTTGCCGGTTTGCTTGGGAACACTGAAGCTTTCTTT. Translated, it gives CSVAGLLGNTEAFF.

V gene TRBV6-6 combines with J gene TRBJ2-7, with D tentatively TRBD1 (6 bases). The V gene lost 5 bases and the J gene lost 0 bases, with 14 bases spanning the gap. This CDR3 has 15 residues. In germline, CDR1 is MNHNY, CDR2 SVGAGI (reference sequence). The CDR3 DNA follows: TGTGCCAGCAGTCTCAGACAGGTCTTCTCCTACGAGCAGTACTTC. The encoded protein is CASSLRQVFSYEQYF.

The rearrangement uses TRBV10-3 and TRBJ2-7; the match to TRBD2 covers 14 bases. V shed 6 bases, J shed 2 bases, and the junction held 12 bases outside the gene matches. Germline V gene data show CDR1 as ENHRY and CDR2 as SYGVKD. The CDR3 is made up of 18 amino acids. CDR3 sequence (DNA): TGTGCCATCAGGGGGGGAGGGACTAGCGGGAGAAGGACCTACGAGCAGTACTTC. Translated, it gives CAIRGGGTSGRRTYEQYF.

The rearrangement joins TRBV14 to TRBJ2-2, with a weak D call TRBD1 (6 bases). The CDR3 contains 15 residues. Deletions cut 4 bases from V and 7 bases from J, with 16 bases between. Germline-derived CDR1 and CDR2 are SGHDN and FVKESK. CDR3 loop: CASSPWNTGLGELFF. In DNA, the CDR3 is TGTGCCAGCAGCCCCTGGAATACAGGGCTCGGGGAGCTGTTTTTT.

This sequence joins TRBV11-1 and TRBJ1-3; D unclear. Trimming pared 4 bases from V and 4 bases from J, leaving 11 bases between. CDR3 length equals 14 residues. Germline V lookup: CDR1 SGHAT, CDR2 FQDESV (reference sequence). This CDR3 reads CASSSTVSGNTIYF. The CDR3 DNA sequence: TGTGCCAGCAGCTCCACTGTAAGCGGAAACACCATATATTTT.

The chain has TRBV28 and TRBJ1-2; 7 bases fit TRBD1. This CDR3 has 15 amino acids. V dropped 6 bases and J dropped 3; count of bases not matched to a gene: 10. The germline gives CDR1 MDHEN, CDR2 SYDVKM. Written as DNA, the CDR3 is TGTGCCAGCAGATCTCTTACAGGGGCTCACTATGGCTACACCTTC. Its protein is CASRSLTGAHYGYTF.

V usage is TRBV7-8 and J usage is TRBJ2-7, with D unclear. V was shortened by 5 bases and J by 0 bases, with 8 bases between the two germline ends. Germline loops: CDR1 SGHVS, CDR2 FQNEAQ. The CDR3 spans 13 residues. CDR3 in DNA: TGTGCCAGCAGCACCGGAGTCTCCTACGAGCAGTACTTC. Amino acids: CASSTGVSYEQYF.

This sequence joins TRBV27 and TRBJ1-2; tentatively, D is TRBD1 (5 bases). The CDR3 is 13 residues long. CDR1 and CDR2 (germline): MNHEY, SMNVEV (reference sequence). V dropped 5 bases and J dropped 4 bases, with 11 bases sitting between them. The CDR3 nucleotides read TGTGCCAGCAGTCCAGGGTGGGCCTATGGCTACACCTTC. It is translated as CASSPGWAYGYTF.

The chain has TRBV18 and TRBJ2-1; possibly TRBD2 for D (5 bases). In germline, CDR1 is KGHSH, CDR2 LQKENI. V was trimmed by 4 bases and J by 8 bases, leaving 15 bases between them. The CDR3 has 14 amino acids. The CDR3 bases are TGTGCCAGCTCACGCCGATCAATCGGGGATGAGCAGTTCTTC. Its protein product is CASSRRSIGDEQFF.

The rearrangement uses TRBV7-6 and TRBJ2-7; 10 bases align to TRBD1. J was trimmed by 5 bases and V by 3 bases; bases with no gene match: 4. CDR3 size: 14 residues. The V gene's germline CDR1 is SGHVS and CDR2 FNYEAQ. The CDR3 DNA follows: TGTGCCAGCAGCTTGGCCGGGACAGGGGACGAGCAGTACTTC. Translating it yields CASSLAGTGDEQYF.

The CDR3 protein is CASSAGQGRGYTF. CDR3 nucleotide sequence: TGTGCCAGCAGCGCCGGACAGGGAAGAGGCTACACCTTC. This rearrangement joins TRBV7-9 to TRBJ1-2; 8 bases fit TRBD1. V dropped 5 bases and J dropped 8; count of bases not matched to a gene: 7. CDR3 length: 13 amino acids. CDR1 SEHNR and CDR2 FQNEAQ come from the germline V gene (reference sequence). The whole variable domain, filled in from reference TRBV7-9 and TRBJ1-2, reads DTGVSQNPRHKITKRGQNVTFRCDPISEHNRLYWYRQTLGQGPEFLTYFQNEAQLEKSRLLSDRFSAERPKGSFSTLEIQRTEQGDSAMYLCASSAGQGRGYTFGSGTRLTVV.

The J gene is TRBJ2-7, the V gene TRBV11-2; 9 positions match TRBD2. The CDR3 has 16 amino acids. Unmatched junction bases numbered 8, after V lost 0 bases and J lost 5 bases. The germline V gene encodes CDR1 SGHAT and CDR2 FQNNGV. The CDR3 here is CASSLEYSGSWHEQYF. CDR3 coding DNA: TGTGCCAGCAGCTTAGAATATAGCGGGAGTTGGCACGAGCAGTACTTC. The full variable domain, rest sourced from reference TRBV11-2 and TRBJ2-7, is EAGVAQSPRYKIIEKRQSVAFWCNPISGHATLYWYQQILGQGPKLLIQFQNNGVVDDSQLPKDRFSAERLKGVDSTLKIQPAKLEDSAVYLCASSLEYSGSWHEQYFGPGTRLTVT.

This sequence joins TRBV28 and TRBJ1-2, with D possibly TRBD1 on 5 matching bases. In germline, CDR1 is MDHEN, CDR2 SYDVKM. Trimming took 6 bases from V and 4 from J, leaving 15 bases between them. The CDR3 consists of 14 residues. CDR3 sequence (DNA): TGTGCCAGCAGGCCACAGGATAGAAGCTATGGCTACACCTTC. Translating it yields CASRPQDRSYGYTF.

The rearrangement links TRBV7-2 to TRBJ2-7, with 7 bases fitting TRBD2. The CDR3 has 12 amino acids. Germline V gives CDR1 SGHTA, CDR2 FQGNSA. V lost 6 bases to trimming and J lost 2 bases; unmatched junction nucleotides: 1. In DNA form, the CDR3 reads TGTGCCAGCAGAAGCGGGACCTACGAGCAGTACTTC. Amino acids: CASRSGTYEQYF.

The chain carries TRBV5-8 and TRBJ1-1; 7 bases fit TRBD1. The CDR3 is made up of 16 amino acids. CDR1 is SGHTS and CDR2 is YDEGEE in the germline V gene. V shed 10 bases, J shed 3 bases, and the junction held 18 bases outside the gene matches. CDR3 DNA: TGTGCCTTCACGAGCTGGGACAGTATGGTGTACACTGAAGCTTTCTTT. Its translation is CAFTSWDSMVYTEAFF.

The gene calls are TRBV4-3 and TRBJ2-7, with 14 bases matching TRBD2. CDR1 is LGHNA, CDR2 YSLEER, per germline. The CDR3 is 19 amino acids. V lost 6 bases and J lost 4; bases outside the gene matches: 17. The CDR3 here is CASSPEGAGTSGSQYEQYF. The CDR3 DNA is TGCGCCAGCAGTCCTGAGGGGGCCGGGACTAGCGGGAGTCAATACGAGCAGTACTTC.

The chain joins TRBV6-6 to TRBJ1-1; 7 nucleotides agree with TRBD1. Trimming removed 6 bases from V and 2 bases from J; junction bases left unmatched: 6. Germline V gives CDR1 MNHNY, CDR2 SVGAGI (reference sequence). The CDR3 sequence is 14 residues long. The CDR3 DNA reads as TGTGCCAGCAGCCGACAGGGTGCTAACACTGAAGCTTTCTTT. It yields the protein CASSRQGANTEAFF.

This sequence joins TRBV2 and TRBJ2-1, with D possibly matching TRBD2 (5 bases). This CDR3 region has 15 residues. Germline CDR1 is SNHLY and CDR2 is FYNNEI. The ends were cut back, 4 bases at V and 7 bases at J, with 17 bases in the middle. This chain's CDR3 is CASSAQLVGKNEQFF. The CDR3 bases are TGTGCCAGCAGTGCTCAACTAGTGGGGAAAAATGAGCAGTTCTTC.

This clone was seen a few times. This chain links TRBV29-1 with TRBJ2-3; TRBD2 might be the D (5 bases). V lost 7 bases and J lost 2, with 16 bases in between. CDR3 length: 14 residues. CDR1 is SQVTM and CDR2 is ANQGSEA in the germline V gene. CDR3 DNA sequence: TGCAGCGCACTAGGCGGAACTTACACAGATACGCAGTATTTT. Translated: CSALGGTYTDTQYF.